This T cell receptor (beta chain) is from a study of regulatory T cells in long-lasting Graves disease. CDR1 is DFQATT and CDR2 is SNEGSKA in the germline V gene (reference sequence). CDR3 length: 14 residues. V was pared by 1 base and J by 4 bases, with 4 bases of the junction left unmatched. This clonotype was seen more than once but under ten times. Combining iRepertoire HTBI primers with Arm-PCR of CDR3 regions, the authors built TCR beta libraries. TCRdb passed the multiplex PCR reads through MiXCR, listing each CDR3 protein once. The data show more than 350,000 distinct CDR3 sequences, with around a fifth seen just once and roughly 13% held by the top ten. As to time point: persistent/refractory GD, antithyroid drugs over 5 years with positive TRAb. PBMCs provided the RNA from which the TCR library was made. Graves' disease diagnosis followed American Thyroid Association guidelines.

The clonotype was recovered from a female donor with Graves disease. The specimen comprised peripheral blood mononuclear cells (PBMCs), sampled when the disease was refractory, from a patient treated with antithyroid drugs. The chain combines TRBV20-1 with TRBJ1-5, with 7 nucleotides matching TRBD1. The CDR3 sequence is CSARAPQGNQPQHF. DNA for the CDR3: TGCAGTGCTAGAGCCCCACAGGGGAATCAGCCCCAGCATTTT.